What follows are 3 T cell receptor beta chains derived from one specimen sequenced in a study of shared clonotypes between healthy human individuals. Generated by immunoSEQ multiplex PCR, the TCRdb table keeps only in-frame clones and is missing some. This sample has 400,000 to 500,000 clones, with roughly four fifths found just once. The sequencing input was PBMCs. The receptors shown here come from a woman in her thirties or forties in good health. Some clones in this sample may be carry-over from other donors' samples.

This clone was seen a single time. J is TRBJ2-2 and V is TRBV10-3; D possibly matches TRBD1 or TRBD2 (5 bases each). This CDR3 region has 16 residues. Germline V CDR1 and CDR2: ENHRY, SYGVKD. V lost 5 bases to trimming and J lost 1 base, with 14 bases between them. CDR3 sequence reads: CAISKTGTQNTGELFF. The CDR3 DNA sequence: TGTGCCATCAGTAAAACCGGGACGCAGAACACCGGGGAGCTGTTTTTT.

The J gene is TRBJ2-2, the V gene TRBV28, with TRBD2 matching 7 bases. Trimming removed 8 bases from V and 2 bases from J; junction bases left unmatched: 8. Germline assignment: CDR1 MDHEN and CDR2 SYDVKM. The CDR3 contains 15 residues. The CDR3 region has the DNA TGTGCCAGCGGGCCACCGGGACTAAACACCGGGGAGCTGTTTTTT. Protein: CASGPPGLNTGELFF.

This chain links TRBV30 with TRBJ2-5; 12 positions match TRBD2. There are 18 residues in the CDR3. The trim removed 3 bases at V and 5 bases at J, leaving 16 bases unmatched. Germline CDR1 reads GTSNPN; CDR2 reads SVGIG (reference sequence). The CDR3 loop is CAWSAPPELAGGEETQYF. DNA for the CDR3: TGTGCCTGGAGCGCCCCCCCCGAACTAGCGGGAGGTGAGGAGACCCAGTACTTC.